This T cell receptor beta chain was sequenced in a study of Graves' ophthalmopathy and Graves' hyperthyroidism. Recruitment covered hyperthyroidism patients aged 18 to 65 whose new diagnosis was of under 2 months' duration. This clonotype was observed at least ten times. Its specificity is not known. RNA transcripts were the source from which TCR beta CDR3 regions were amplified. HTBI primers were used in a first-round RT-PCR, which preceded a second-round multiplex PCR. TCRdb passed the multiplex PCR reads through MiXCR, listing each CDR3 protein once. The table lists 900,000 to 1,200,000 distinct CDR3 sequences, about 38% of them singletons. The CDR3 is 14 amino acids. Per germline, CDR1 SGHRS and CDR2 YFSETQ. Trimming stripped 4 bases from V and 0 bases from J, with 11 bases between. Study-level findings and limits: Clonotypes were expanded in thyroid at above 0.001 frequency, and most also appeared in blood. Built on 13 signatures, a model told ophthalmopathy apart from stable hyperthyroidism with around 90% sensitivity and 80% to 82% specificity.

The rearrangement joins TRBV5-1 to TRBJ2-7; a weak D match, TRBD2 (5 bases). The sequencing sample was made of peripheral blood or thyroid tissue (not recorded which). The receptor comes from an adult man with Graves' hyperthyroidism. The CDR3 loop reads CASSNRGSSYEQYF. The CDR3 DNA follows: TGCGCCAGCAGCAATCGCGGGTCCTCCTACGAGCAGTACTTC.